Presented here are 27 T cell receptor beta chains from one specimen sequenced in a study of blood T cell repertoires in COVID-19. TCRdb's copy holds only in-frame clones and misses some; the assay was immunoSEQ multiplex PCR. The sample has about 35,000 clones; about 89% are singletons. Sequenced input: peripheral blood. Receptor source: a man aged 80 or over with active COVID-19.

CDR3 DNA: TGTGCCAGCAAGGACAGTGCCTACGAGCAGTACTTC. Its protein product is CASKDSAYEQYF. This chain uses TRBV27 with TRBJ2-7, with a possible D match to TRBD1 (6 bases). Germline lookup yields CDR1 MNHEY and CDR2 SMNVEV (reference sequence). The germline V and J ends were trimmed by 7 bases and 2 bases, with 9 bases remaining between them. CDR3 length equals 12 residues.

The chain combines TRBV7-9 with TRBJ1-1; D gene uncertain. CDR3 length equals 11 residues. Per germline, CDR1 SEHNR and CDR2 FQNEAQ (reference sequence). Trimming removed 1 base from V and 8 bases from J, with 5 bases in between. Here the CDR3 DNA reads TGTGCCAGCAGCTTAGGAGGAGAAGCTTTCTTT. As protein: CASSLGGEAFF. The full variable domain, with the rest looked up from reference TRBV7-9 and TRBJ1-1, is DTGVSQNPRHKITKRGQNVTFRCDPISEHNRLYWYRQTLGQGPEFLTYFQNEAQLEKSRLLSDRFSAERPKGSFSTLEIQRTEQGDSAMYLCASSLGGEAFFGQGTRLTVV.

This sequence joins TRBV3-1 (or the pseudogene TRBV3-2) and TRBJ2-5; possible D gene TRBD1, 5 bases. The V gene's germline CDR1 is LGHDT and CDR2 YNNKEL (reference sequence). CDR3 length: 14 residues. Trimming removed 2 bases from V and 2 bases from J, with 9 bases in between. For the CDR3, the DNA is TGTGCCAGCAGCCAAAGACAGAGTCAAGAGACCCAGTACTTC. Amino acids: CASSQRQSQETQYF.

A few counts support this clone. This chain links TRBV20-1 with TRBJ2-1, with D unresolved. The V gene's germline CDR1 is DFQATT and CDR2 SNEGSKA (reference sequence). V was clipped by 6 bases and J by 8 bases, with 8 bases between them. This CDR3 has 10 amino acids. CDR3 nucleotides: TGCAGTGCCACCACGGATGAGCAGTTCTTC. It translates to CSATTDEQFF.

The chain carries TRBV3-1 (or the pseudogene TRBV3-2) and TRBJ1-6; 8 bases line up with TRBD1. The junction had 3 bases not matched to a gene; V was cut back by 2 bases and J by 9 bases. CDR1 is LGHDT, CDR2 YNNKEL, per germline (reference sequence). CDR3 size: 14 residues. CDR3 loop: CASSQTGGSSPLHF. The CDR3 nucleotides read TGTGCCAGCAGCCAAACAGGGGGATCTTCACCCCTCCACTTT.

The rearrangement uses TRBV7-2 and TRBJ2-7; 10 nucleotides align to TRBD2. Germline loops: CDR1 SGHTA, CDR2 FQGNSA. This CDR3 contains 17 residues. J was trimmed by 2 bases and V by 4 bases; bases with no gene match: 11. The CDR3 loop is CASSSSSLAGLAYEQYF. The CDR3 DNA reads TGTGCCAGCAGCTCCTCCTCACTAGCGGGATTGGCCTACGAGCAGTACTTC.

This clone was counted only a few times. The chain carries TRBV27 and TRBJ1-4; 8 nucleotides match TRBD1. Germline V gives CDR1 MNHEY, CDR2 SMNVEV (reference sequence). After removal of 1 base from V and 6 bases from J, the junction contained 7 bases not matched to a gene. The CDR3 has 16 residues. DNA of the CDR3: TGTGCCAGCAGTTTATTCTCAGGGGGCATCGATGAAAAACTGTTTTTT. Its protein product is CASSLFSGGIDEKLFF.

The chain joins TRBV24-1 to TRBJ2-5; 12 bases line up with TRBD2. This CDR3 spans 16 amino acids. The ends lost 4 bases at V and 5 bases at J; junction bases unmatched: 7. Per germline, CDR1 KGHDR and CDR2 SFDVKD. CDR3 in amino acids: CATSDTLAGGPETQYF. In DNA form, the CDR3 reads TGTGCCACCAGTGACACTCTAGCGGGAGGGCCGGAGACCCAGTACTTC.

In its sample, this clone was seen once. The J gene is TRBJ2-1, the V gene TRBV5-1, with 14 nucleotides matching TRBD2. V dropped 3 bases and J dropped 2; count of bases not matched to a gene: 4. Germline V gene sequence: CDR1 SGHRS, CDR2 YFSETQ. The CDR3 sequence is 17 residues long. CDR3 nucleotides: TGCGCCAGCAGCTACCGGACTAGCGGGAGGACCTACAATGAGCAGTTCTTC. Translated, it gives CASSYRTSGRTYNEQFF.

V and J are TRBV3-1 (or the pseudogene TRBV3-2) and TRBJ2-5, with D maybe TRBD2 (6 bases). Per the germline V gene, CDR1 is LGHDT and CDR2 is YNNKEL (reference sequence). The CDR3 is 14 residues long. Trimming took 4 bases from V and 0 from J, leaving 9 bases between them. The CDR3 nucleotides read TGTGCCAGCAGCCCTCGGGAGTACCAAGAGACCCAGTACTTC. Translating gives CASSPREYQETQYF.

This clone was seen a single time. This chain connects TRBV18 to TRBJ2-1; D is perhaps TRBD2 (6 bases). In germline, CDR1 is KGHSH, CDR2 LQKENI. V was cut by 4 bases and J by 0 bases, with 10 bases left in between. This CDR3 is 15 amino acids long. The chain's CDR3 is CASSLSGSSYNEQFF. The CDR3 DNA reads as TGTGCCAGCTCACTCTCCGGGAGCTCCTACAATGAGCAGTTCTTC.

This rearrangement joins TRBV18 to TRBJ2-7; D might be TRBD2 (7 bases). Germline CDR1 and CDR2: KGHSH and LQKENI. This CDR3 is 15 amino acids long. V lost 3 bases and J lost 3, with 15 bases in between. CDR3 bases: TGTGCCAGCTCACCGACCGGGGGGCGTAGCTACGAGCAGTACTTC. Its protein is CASSPTGGRSYEQYF.

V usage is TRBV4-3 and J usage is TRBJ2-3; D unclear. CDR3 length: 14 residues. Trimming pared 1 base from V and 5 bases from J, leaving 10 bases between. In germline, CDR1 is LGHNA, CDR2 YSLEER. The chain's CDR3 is CASSQALNRDTQYF. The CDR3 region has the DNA TGCGCCAGCAGCCAAGCTCTAAATAGAGATACGCAGTATTTT.

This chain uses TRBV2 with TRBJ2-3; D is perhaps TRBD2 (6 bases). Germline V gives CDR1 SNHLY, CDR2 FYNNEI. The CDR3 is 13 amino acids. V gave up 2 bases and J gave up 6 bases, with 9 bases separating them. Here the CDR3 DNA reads TGTGCCAGCAGTGAATTCACTAGCGATACGCAGTATTTT. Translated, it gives CASSEFTSDTQYF. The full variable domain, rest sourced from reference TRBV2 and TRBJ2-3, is EPEVTQTPSHQVTQMGQEVILRCVPISNHLYFYWYRQILGQKVEFLVSFYNNEISEKSEIFDDQFSVERPDGSNFTLKIRSTKLEDSAMYFCASSEFTSDTQYFGPGTRLTVL.

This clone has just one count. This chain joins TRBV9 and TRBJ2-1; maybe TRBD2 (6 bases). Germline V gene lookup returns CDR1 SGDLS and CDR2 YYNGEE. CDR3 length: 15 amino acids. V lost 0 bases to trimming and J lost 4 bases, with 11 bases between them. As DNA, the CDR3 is TGTGCCAGCAGCGTAGATAGCGGACTATACAATGAGCAGTTCTTC. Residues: CASSVDSGLYNEQFF. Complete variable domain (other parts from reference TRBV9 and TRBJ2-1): DSGVTQTPKHLITATGQRVTLRCSPRSGDLSVYWYQQSLDQGLQFLIQYYNGEERAKGNILERFSAQQFPDLHSELNLSSLELGDSALYFCASSVDSGLYNEQFFGPGTRLTVL.

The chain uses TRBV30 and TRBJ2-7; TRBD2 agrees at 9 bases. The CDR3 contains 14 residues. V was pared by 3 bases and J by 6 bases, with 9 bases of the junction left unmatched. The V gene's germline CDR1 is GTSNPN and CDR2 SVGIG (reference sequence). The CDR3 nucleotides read TGTGCCTGGAGGGTGGCGGGAGGGCCGGGCGAGCAGTACTTC. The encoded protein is CAWRVAGGPGEQYF. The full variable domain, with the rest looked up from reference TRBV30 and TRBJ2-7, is SQTIHQWPATLVQPVGSPLSLECTVEGTSNPNLYWYRQAAGRGLQLLFYSVGIGQISSEVPQNLSASRPQDRQFILSSKKLLLSDSGFYLCAWRVAGGPGEQYFGPGTRLTVT.

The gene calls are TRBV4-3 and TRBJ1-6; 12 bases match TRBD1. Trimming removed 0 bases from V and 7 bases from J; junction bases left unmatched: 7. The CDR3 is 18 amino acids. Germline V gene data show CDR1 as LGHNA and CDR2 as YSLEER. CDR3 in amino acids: CASSQDAGTGGVNSPLHF. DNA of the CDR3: TGCGCCAGCAGCCAAGATGCAGGGACAGGGGGCGTCAATTCACCCCTCCACTTT.

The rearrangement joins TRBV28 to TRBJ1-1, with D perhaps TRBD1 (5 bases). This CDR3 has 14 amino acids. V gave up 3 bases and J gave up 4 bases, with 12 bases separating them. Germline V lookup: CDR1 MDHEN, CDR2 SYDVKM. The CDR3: CASSFWGEGTEAFF. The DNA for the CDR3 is TGTGCCAGCAGTTTCTGGGGCGAAGGCACTGAAGCTTTCTTT.

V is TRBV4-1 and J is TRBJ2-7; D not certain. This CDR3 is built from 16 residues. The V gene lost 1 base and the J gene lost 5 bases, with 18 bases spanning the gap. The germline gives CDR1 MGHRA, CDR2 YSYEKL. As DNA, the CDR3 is TGCGCCAGCAGCCAAGCACCAGGTCATATAGGTAACGAGCAGTACTTC. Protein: CASSQAPGHIGNEQYF.

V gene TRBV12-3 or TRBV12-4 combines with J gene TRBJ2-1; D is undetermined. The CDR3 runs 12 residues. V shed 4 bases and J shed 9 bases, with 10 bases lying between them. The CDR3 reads CASSSPPSEQFF. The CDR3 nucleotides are TGTGCCAGCAGTTCCCCCCCGAGTGAGCAGTTCTTC.

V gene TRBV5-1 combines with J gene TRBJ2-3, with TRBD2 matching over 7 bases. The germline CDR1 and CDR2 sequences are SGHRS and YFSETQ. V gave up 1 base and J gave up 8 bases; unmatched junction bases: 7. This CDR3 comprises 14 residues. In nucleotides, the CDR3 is TGCGCCAGCAGCTTGTCCGGGAGGCAAGGTACGCAGTATTTT. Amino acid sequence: CASSLSGRQGTQYF.

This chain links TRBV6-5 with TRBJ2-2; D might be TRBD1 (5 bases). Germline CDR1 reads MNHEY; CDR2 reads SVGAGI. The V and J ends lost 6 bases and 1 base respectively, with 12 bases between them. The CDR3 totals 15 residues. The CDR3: CASSRQIVNTGELFF. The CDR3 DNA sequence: TGTGCCAGCAGCAGACAGATTGTGAACACCGGGGAGCTGTTTTTT.

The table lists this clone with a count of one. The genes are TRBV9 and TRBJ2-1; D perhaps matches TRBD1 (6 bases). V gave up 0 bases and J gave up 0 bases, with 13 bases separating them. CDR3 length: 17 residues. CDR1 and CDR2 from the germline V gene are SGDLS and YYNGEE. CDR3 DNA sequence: TGTGCCAGCAGCGTAGCCCTGCCGGACAGCTCCTACAATGAGCAGTTCTTC. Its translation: CASSVALPDSSYNEQFF.

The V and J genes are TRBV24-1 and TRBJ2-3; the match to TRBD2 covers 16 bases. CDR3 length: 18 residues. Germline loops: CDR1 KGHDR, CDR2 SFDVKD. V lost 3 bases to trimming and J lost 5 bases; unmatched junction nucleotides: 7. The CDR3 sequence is CATSDRGTSGRAQDTQYF. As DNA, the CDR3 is TGTGCCACCAGTGATAGGGGGACTAGCGGGAGGGCCCAAGATACGCAGTATTTT.

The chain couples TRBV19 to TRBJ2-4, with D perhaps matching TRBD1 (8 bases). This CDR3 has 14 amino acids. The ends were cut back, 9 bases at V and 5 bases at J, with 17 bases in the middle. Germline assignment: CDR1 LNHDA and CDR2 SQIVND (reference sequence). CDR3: CASSRTGRENIQYF. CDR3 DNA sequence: TGTGCCAGCAGCCGGACAGGGAGGGAAAACATTCAGTACTTC.

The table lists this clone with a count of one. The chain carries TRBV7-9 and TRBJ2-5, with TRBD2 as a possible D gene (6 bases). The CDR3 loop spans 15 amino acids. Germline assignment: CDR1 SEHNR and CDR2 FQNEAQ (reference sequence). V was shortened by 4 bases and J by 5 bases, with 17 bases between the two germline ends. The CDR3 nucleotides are TGTGCCAGCAGCTCAGGAGGGGTGGTAGCGGAGACCCAGTACTTC. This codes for CASSSGGVVAETQYF.

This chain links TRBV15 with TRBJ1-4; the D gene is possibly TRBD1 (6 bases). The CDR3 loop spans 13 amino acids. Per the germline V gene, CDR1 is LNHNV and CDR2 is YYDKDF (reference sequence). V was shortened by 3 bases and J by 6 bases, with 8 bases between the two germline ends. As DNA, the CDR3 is TGTGCCACCAGCAGCACAGGGCATGAAAAACTGTTTTTT. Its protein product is CATSSTGHEKLFF.